One sample yielded the 9 T cell receptor beta chains listed below, sequenced in a study of neurological immune-mediated disorders. TCRdb analysed the 5' RACE reads with MiXCR anew, one entry per CDR3 protein. The sample has tens of thousands of distinct CDR3 sequences, under 2.5% seen once; the top ten hold less than 3.5%. The sequencing sample was made of PBMCs. All receptors come from a man aged 50 to 60 with multiple sclerosis.

This clonotype was found many times. The V gene is TRBV4-3, the J gene TRBJ2-5; possibly TRBD2 for D (6 bases). Trimming took 0 bases from V and 5 from J, leaving 13 bases between them. The CDR3 runs to 15 residues. Germline V gives CDR1 LGHNA, CDR2 YSLEER. CDR3 coding DNA: TGCGCCAGCAGCCAAGATGGGCGGGGCTATGAGACCCAGTACTTC. The encoded protein is CASSQDGRGYETQYF.

This clonotype was observed at least ten times. The rearrangement links TRBV10-3 to TRBJ2-3; 10 bases line up with TRBD2. V dropped 5 bases and J dropped 6; count of bases not matched to a gene: 5. This CDR3 contains 14 residues. In germline, CDR1 is ENHRY, CDR2 SYGVKD. In DNA form, the CDR3 reads TGTGCCATCAGTAGCGGGGGGGACCTTGATACGCAGTATTTT. Translating gives CAISSGGDLDTQYF.

This clonotype was counted ten times or more. The rearrangement links TRBV7-8 to TRBJ2-7; D may be TRBD2 (6 bases). CDR3 size: 15 residues. CDR1 and CDR2 (germline): SGHVS, FQNEAQ. V lost 4 bases, J lost 6 bases, and 19 bases lay in between. CDR3 region: CASSSPRGGKGEQYF. The CDR3 bases are TGTGCCAGCAGCTCGCCCCGTGGGGGGAAGGGCGAGCAGTACTTC.

This clonotype was recorded many times. V is TRBV20-1 and J is TRBJ1-2; D is undetermined. CDR1 and CDR2 (germline): DFQATT, SNEGSKA (reference sequence). The CDR3 is 12 residues long. With 0 bases removed from V and 3 bases from J, the gap between germline ends came to 5 bases. In nucleotides, the CDR3 is TGCAGTGCTAGAGATACCTACTATGGCTACACCTTC. The encoded protein is CSARDTYYGYTF.

The chain employs TRBV5-1 and TRBJ2-5; D is possibly TRBD1 (5 bases). The germline CDR1 and CDR2 sequences are SGHRS and YFSETQ. V lost 1 base and J 1 base, leaving 11 bases between the germline ends. CDR3 length: 15 amino acids. The CDR3 here is CASSLIRVTQETQYF. CDR3 nucleotide sequence: TGCGCCAGCAGCTTGATCAGGGTGACCCAAGAGACCCAGTACTTC.

This clonotype has a count of ten or more. In nucleotides, the CDR3 is TGTGCCAGCAGCATGGGAGGCCTGAACACCGGGGAGCTGTTTTTT. It yields the protein CASSMGGLNTGELFF. The V call is TRBV11-2, the J call TRBJ2-2, with a weak D call TRBD2 (6 bases). V lost 5 bases to trimming and J lost 1 base, with 11 bases between them. CDR1 is SGHAT, CDR2 FQNNGV, per germline. There are 15 residues in the CDR3.

This clonotype was recorded many times. The chain is built from TRBV3-1 and TRBJ2-4; D is undetermined. The CDR3 is made up of 13 amino acids. CDR1 is LGHDT, CDR2 YNNKEL, per germline (reference sequence). V was trimmed by 6 bases and J by 8 bases, leaving 14 bases between them. This CDR3 reads CASSSLTADIQYF. CDR3 nucleotide sequence: TGTGCCAGCAGTTCCCTGACGGCCGACATTCAGTACTTC.

As for this clonotype: A much bigger clone sits one base away, suggesting this may be a read error. J is TRBJ1-1 and V is TRBV20-1, with a possible D match to TRBD1 (5 bases). Germline-derived CDR1 and CDR2 are DFQATT and SNEGSKA (reference sequence). The V gene lost 3 bases and the J gene lost 4 bases, with 18 bases spanning the gap. The CDR3 totals 15 residues. CDR3 nucleotide sequence: TGCAGTGCTAGGGGGGAACCCCAGGATGGCACTGAAGCTTTCTTT. Its translation is CSARGEPQDGTEAFF.

This clonotype came up many times. The V gene is TRBV20-1, the J gene TRBJ1-5; D ambiguous. Trimming took 1 base from V and 9 from J, leaving 7 bases between them. CDR3 length: 11 amino acids. The germline V gene encodes CDR1 DFQATT and CDR2 SNEGSKA (reference sequence). Written as DNA, the CDR3 is TGCAGTGCTAGAGCTCCGGGGCCCCAGCATTTT. It codes for CSARAPGPQHF.